What follows are 25 T cell receptor beta chains derived from one specimen sequenced in a study of radiation and T cells in renal cell carcinoma. Profiled with immunoSEQ multiplex PCR; TCRdb holds only in-frame clones, not every one. This table has about 150,000 clones, about 88% appearing once. Documented time point: baseline pretreatment blood. Sample treatment: 15 Gy SBRT to primary tumor, nephrectomy 4 weeks later. Sequenced material: blood, taken from a patient whose treatment included radiotherapy and nephrectomy. These receptors originate from a woman in her fifties or sixties with renal cell carcinoma.

This clone is a singleton in its sample. The chain uses TRBV19 and TRBJ1-2; no reliable D call. Per germline, CDR1 LNHDA and CDR2 SQIVND (reference sequence). CDR3 length: 15 amino acids. Trimming removed 7 bases from V and 5 bases from J, with 20 bases in between. The CDR3 loop reads CASTIPSAGFYGYTF. The CDR3 DNA follows: TGTGCCAGTACAATCCCCAGCGCCGGATTTTATGGCTACACCTTC.

The chain is built from TRBV5-6 and TRBJ1-1; D is unresolved. Trimming stripped 0 bases from V and 2 bases from J, with 11 bases between. Germline V lookup: CDR1 SGHDT, CDR2 YYEEEE. This CDR3 region has 15 residues. In DNA form, the CDR3 reads TGTGCCAGCAGCTTGGCCGGAGGAAGAAACACTGAAGCTTTCTTT. This codes for CASSLAGGRNTEAFF.

The chain is built from TRBV4-2 and TRBJ2-2; 8 bases fit TRBD2. In germline, CDR1 is LGHNA, CDR2 YNFKEQ. This CDR3 region has 17 residues. With V trimmed by 0 bases and J by 0 bases, 3 bases remained unmatched. The CDR3 protein is CASSQDLLAANTGELFF. The CDR3 nucleotides read TGTGCCAGCAGCCAAGATTTACTAGCGGCGAACACCGGGGAGCTGTTTTTT.

The chain couples TRBV7-2 to TRBJ2-3, with TRBD2 matching 9 bases. Germline CDR1 is SGHTA and CDR2 is FQGNSA. The CDR3 has 13 residues. Trimming cost V 5 bases and J 13 bases; bases outside gene matches: 10. The CDR3 nucleotides are TGTGCCAGCAGCACAACCGGGACTAGCAAGGAGTATTTT. Protein product: CASSTTGTSKEYF. Using reference TRBV7-2 and TRBJ2-3 for the parts outside the CDR3, the full variable domain is GAGVSQSPSNKVTEKGKDVELRCDPISGHTALYWYRQSLGQGLEFLIYFQGNSAPDKSGLPSDRFSAERTGGSVSTLTIQRTQQEDSAVYLCASSTTGTSKEYFGPGTRLTVL.

The J gene is TRBJ2-1, the V gene TRBV5-1, with 10 nucleotides matching TRBD2. CDR3 length: 15 amino acids. Germline loops: CDR1 SGHRS, CDR2 YFSETQ. V gave up 4 bases and J gave up 2 bases; unmatched junction bases: 3. CDR3 nucleotide sequence: TGCGCCAGCAGCCCCCTAGCGGGGGCCTACAATGAGCAGTTCTTC. Translated, it gives CASSPLAGAYNEQFF.

This sequence joins TRBV2 and TRBJ2-7; possible D gene TRBD2, 5 bases. Germline-derived CDR1 and CDR2 are SNHLY and FYNNEI. V lost 2 bases and J 2 bases, leaving 16 bases between the germline ends. The CDR3 is 16 amino acids. CDR3 protein: CASSERGTKLPYEQYF. DNA of the CDR3: TGTGCCAGCAGTGAACGGGGAACGAAGTTACCCTACGAGCAGTACTTC.

The chain employs TRBV6-5 and TRBJ2-2; the D is unclear. Trimming removed 2 bases from V and 7 bases from J, with 5 bases in between. The CDR3 runs 12 residues. Germline V gene lookup returns CDR1 MNHEY and CDR2 SVGAGI. In DNA form, the CDR3 reads TGTGCCAGCAGTTACGATAGCGGGGAGCTGTTTTTT. It encodes CASSYDSGELFF.

The chain is built from TRBV15 and TRBJ2-1, with TRBD2 matching over 14 bases. The CDR3 runs to 17 residues. The germline gives CDR1 LNHNV, CDR2 YYDKDF (reference sequence). Losses at the gene ends were 4 bases for V and 6 bases for J; bases not matched to a gene: 8. Written as DNA, the CDR3 is TGTGCCACCAGCAAAGGGTATGGGACTAGCGGGGGCAATGAGCAGTTCTTC. Its protein product is CATSKGYGTSGGNEQFF.

This chain connects TRBV30 to TRBJ2-7; the match to TRBD1 covers 8 bases. This CDR3 comprises 17 residues. Germline V lookup: CDR1 GTSNPN, CDR2 SVGIG (reference sequence). With 5 bases clipped from V and 6 bases from J, the junction kept 21 bases outside the gene matches. Here the CDR3 reads CAWSNPGAGQGAGEQYF. DNA of the CDR3: TGTGCCTGGTCCAATCCCGGGGCCGGACAGGGTGCCGGCGAGCAGTACTTC.

The V gene is TRBV13, the J gene TRBJ1-5; D not certain. V lost 0 bases and J 11 bases, leaving 11 bases between the germline ends. The germline V gene encodes CDR1 PRHDT and CDR2 FYEKMQ (reference sequence). The CDR3 sequence is 13 residues long. The CDR3 region has the DNA TGTGCCAGCAGCTTAGGGGCGGCCGGGGCCCAGCATTTT. It translates to CASSLGAAGAQHF.

The chain uses TRBV6-6 and TRBJ1-2; 9 bases fit TRBD1. With 7 bases clipped from V and 7 bases from J, the junction kept 10 bases outside the gene matches. CDR3 length: 14 residues. Germline-derived CDR1 and CDR2 are MNHNY and SVGAGI (reference sequence). The CDR3 nucleotides are TGTGCCAGCACCGTAGGACAGGGGAGGGGTGGCTACACCTTC. Translating gives CASTVGQGRGGYTF.

The chain joins TRBV5-1 to TRBJ2-6, with D possibly being TRBD1 or TRBD2 (5 bases each). CDR3 length: 14 residues. The germline CDR1 and CDR2 sequences are SGHRS and YFSETQ. V lost 6 bases to trimming and J lost 4 bases, with 11 bases between them. The CDR3 DNA follows: TGCGCCAGCACTTGGGGGTCGGGGGCCAACGTCCTGACTTTC. Its translation: CASTWGSGANVLTF.

The chain carries TRBV19 and TRBJ1-1; 7 bases align to TRBD1. CDR3 size: 18 residues. Germline-derived CDR1 and CDR2 are LNHDA and SQIVND (reference sequence). V shed 6 bases and J 6 bases; nucleotides not matched to a gene: 22. The CDR3 coding sequence is TGTGCCAGTAGCCCCCTCGGGCAGGGGGGTTTGTTGGGTCCTGAAGCTTTCTTT. This encodes CASSPLGQGGLLGPEAFF.

This clone was recorded many times. CDR3 nucleotides: TGTGCCACCAGCAGAGATCTAGGATCAGTAAGTCCCCAGCATTTT. It translates to CATSRDLGSVSPQHF. The genes are TRBV15 and TRBJ1-5; no clear D gene. The CDR3 length is 15 residues. V shed 0 bases and J shed 10 bases, with 16 bases lying between them. Per the germline V gene, CDR1 is LNHNV and CDR2 is YYDKDF (reference sequence).

The chain combines TRBV30 with TRBJ2-3; D may be TRBD2 (5 bases). Germline-derived CDR1 and CDR2 are GTSNPN and SVGIG (reference sequence). This CDR3 comprises 16 residues. V was shortened by 2 bases and J by 1 base, with 16 bases between the two germline ends. CDR3 amino acids: CAWSPSDFSRTDTQYF. CDR3 nucleotides: TGTGCCTGGAGTCCCTCGGACTTTTCACGCACAGATACGCAGTATTTT.

The chain uses TRBV11-2 and TRBJ1-2; perhaps TRBD1 as D (5 bases). Germline V gene lookup returns CDR1 SGHAT and CDR2 FQNNGV. Between the trimmed V and J ends, which lost 5 bases and 2 bases, there was a span of 15 bases. This CDR3 contains 15 residues. The CDR3 nucleotides read TGTGCCAGCAGCCCCGGGGGGACGGGGAACTATGGCTACACCTTC. Encoded protein: CASSPGGTGNYGYTF.

J is TRBJ2-3 and V is TRBV6-4; tentative D call: TRBD2 (5 bases). V dropped 4 bases and J dropped 1 base, with 9 bases sitting between them. The germline CDR1 and CDR2 sequences are MRHNA and SNTAGT. The CDR3 spans 14 residues. DNA for the CDR3: TGTGCCAGCAGTGTCGCCGGGGGCACAGATACGCAGTATTTT. Translating it yields CASSVAGGTDTQYF.

This chain connects TRBV11-1 to TRBJ1-5; TRBD1 might be the D (5 bases). The CDR3 loop spans 14 amino acids. In germline, CDR1 is SGHAT, CDR2 FQDESV (reference sequence). Trimming pared 1 base from V and 4 bases from J, leaving 8 bases between. The CDR3 is CASSLGPGNQPQHF. In DNA, the CDR3 is TGTGCCAGCAGCTTAGGGCCAGGGAATCAGCCCCAGCATTTT.

This chain joins TRBV11-2 and TRBJ1-1; D is undetermined. This CDR3 is built from 14 residues. CDR1 and CDR2 from the germline V gene are SGHAT and FQNNGV. Trimming cost V 4 bases and J 1 base, with 10 bases left between them. As DNA, the CDR3 is TGTGCCAGCAGCTGGGAAGGCGGGAACACTGAAGCTTTCTTT. Translated, it gives CASSWEGGNTEAFF.

The chain has TRBV4-2 and TRBJ2-7, with no clear D. The germline CDR1 and CDR2 sequences are LGHNA and YNFKEQ. Trimming shortened V by 0 bases and J by 2 bases, and 17 bases separated the two germline ends. The CDR3 loop spans 17 amino acids. CDR3 in amino acids: CASSQEAATVYTYEQYF. The CDR3 DNA reads TGTGCCAGCAGCCAAGAGGCGGCAACAGTCTATACCTACGAGCAGTACTTC.

This sequence joins TRBV29-1 and TRBJ1-2; D call uncertain. CDR3 length: 13 amino acids. The V and J ends lost 3 bases and 6 bases respectively, with 14 bases between them. Germline V CDR1 and CDR2: SQVTM, ANQGSEA. As DNA, the CDR3 is TGCAGCGTTGAGGCAGGTCTAGGAGATGGCTACACCTTC. Amino acids: CSVEAGLGDGYTF.

V and J are TRBV7-2 and TRBJ1-3; D remains unclear. This CDR3 spans 14 amino acids. Trimming cost V 0 bases and J 11 bases, with 14 bases left between them. The germline V gene has CDR1 SGHTA and CDR2 FQGNSA. In DNA, the CDR3 is TGTGCCAGCAGCTTAGCGTCGGGAGATATGGCCATATATTTT. Translation: CASSLASGDMAIYF. The full variable domain, with the rest looked up from reference TRBV7-2 and TRBJ1-3, is GAGVSQSPSNKVTEKGKDVELRCDPISGHTALYWYRQSLGQGLEFLIYFQGNSAPDKSGLPSDRFSAERTGGSVSTLTIQRTQQEDSAVYLCASSLASGDMAIYFGEGSWLTVV.

This chain joins TRBV6-6 and TRBJ2-2, with 8 bases lining up with TRBD1. The length of the CDR3 is 16 residues. V trimming: 8 bases; J trimming: 1 base; junction bases outside the gene matches: 9. Germline-derived CDR1 and CDR2 are MNHNY and SVGAGI (reference sequence). Here the CDR3 reads CASGDHDRGNTGELFF. CDR3 bases: TGTGCCAGCGGCGACCACGACAGGGGGAACACCGGGGAGCTGTTTTTT.

This chain links TRBV5-1 with TRBJ2-3; 8 nucleotides line up with TRBD2. CDR1 SGHRS and CDR2 YFSETQ come from the germline V gene. This CDR3 comprises 16 residues. V gave up 1 base and J gave up 3 bases; unmatched junction bases: 7. Here the CDR3 DNA reads TGCGCCAGCAGCTTGTTCGTCAGCGGGGGAACAGATACGCAGTATTTT. It is translated as CASSLFVSGGTDTQYF.

The chain has TRBV4-2 and TRBJ2-5; D call uncertain. The CDR3 consists of 20 residues. The germline CDR1 and CDR2 sequences are LGHNA and YNFKEQ. V lost 1 base, J lost 4 bases, and 28 bases lay in between. Written as DNA, the CDR3 is TGTGCCAGCAGCCAAGGGCCGAAGGGTCCGGTCCGGGTTGGGCTAGAGACCCAGTACTTC. Residues: CASSQGPKGPVRVGLETQYF.